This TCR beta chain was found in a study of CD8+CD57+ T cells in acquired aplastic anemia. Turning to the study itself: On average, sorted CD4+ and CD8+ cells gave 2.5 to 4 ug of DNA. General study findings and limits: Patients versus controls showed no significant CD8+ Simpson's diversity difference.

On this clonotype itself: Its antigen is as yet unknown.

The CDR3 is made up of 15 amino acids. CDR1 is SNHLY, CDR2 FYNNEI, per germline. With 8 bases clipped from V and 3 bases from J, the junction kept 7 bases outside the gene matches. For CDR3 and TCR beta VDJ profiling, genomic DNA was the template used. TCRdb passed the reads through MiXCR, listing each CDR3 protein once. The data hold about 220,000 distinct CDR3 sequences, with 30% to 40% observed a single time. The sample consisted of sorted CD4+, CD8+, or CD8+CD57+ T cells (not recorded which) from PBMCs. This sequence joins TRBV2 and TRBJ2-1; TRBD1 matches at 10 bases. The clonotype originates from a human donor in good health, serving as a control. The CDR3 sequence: CASETGQGGYNEQFF. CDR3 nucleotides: TGTGCCAGCGAAACCGGACAGGGGGGCTACAATGAGCAGTTCTTC.